The 21 T cell receptor beta chains reported below all come from one sample, sequenced in a study of blood T cell repertoires in COVID-19. Method: immunoSEQ multiplex PCR; TCRdb's copy keeps in-frame clones and lacks some. The sample shows a few hundred thousand clones, just under 90% of them seen only once. The sample taken for sequencing was PBMCs or T cells enriched from blood (not recorded which). These receptor sequences come from a man aged 30-40 years who had recovered from COVID-19.

V gene TRBV15 combines with J gene TRBJ1-1; 9 bases are a match to TRBD1. Germline CDR1 reads LNHNV; CDR2 reads YYDKDF (reference sequence). The ends lost 3 bases at V and 1 base at J; junction bases unmatched: 6. The CDR3 consists of 16 residues. As DNA, the CDR3 is TGTGCCACCAGCAGTTGGGACAGGGCAGGGAACACTGAAGCTTTCTTT. Translating it yields CATSSWDRAGNTEAFF.

V and J are TRBV7-9 and TRBJ2-2; D is unresolved. This CDR3 has 15 amino acids. The V end was cut by 8 bases, the J end by 5 bases, with 18 bases between. Germline V gene sequence: CDR1 SEHNR, CDR2 FQNEAQ (reference sequence). For the CDR3, the DNA is TGTGCCAGCCTATCTAGGTTTGGAGTAACCGGGGAGCTGTTTTTT. Protein product: CASLSRFGVTGELFF.

By proportion, this clone is medium-sized (0.01 to 0.1%). A read error may account for a junction end that differs from germline. The gene calls are TRBV7-7 and TRBJ2-3; 7 bases fit TRBD2. The CDR3 extends over 15 amino acids. Germline lookup yields CDR1 SSHAT and CDR2 FNYEAQ (reference sequence). The CDR3 region has the DNA TGTGCTAGCAGCTTAGTGGGGGGGACCACAGATACGCAGTATTTT. Translated: CASSLVGGTTDTQYF.

The CDR3 coding sequence is TGCGCCAGCAGCCAGACAACGACGAGCACCGGGGAGCTGTTTTTT. Its protein product is CASSQTTTSTGELFF. V gene TRBV5-1 combines with J gene TRBJ2-2; D gene uncertain. Germline CDR1 is SGHRS and CDR2 is YFSETQ. V was clipped by 4 bases and J by 4 bases, with 14 bases between them. This CDR3 has 15 residues.

The CDR3 loop reads CASSFQSGYGKNIQYF. Here the CDR3 DNA reads TGTGCCAGCAGCTTTCAGTCCGGGTATGGCAAAAACATTCAGTACTTC. The chain joins TRBV7-8 to TRBJ2-4; D is unresolved. Germline V gene lookup returns CDR1 SGHVS and CDR2 FQNEAQ. V gave up 3 bases and J gave up 3 bases, with 15 bases separating them. The CDR3 is made up of 16 amino acids.

The table lists this clone with a few counts. V and J are TRBV6-6 and TRBJ1-4; 9 bases line up with TRBD1. The germline gives CDR1 MNHNY, CDR2 SVGAGI (reference sequence). The CDR3 contains 14 residues. J was trimmed by 8 bases and V by 3 bases; bases with no gene match: 4. Written as DNA, the CDR3 is TGTGCCAGCAGTTATGGGACAGGGAGCGAAAAACTGTTTTTT. This gives the protein CASSYGTGSEKLFF.

The CDR3 DNA sequence: TGTGCCAGCAGCGCAACAGGGGGTGCCACCGGGGAGCTGTTTTTT. It encodes CASSATGGATGELFF. The chain links TRBV6-5 to TRBJ2-2, with TRBD1 matching 8 bases. V lost 6 bases and J lost 4; bases outside the gene matches: 7. Per the germline V gene, CDR1 is MNHEY and CDR2 is SVGAGI. The CDR3 has 15 amino acids.

The genes are TRBV20-1 and TRBJ2-2; D is ambiguous. The V gene's germline CDR1 is DFQATT and CDR2 SNEGSKA (reference sequence). Trimming took off 3 bases at V and 1 base at J, with 9 bases between the two ends. CDR3 length: 14 residues. DNA of the CDR3: TGCAGTGCTAGTCCCGCACAGAACACCGGGGAGCTGTTTTTT. The encoded protein is CSASPAQNTGELFF.

Here the CDR3 DNA reads TGTGCCAGCTCACCACCCAACAGGGGTAGCACCGGGGAGCTGTTTTTT. This sequence encodes CASSPPNRGSTGELFF. The chain is built from TRBV18 and TRBJ2-2, with TRBD1 matching over 7 bases. Germline values: CDR1 KGHSH, CDR2 LQKENI. The J segment lost 4 bases and the V segment lost 0 bases, leaving 5 bases of the junction unmatched. The length of the CDR3 is 16 residues.

The chain links TRBV7-2 to TRBJ2-1; 7 nucleotides agree with TRBD2. The CDR3 loop spans 18 amino acids. V dropped 1 base and J dropped 3; count of bases not matched to a gene: 12. Germline lookup yields CDR1 SGHTA and CDR2 FQGNSA. CDR3 nucleotides: TGTGCCAGCAGCTTAGAGTCTGGGGGGGGAGTTGGCTACAATGAGCAGTTCTTC. This codes for CASSLESGGGVGYNEQFF.

This chain connects TRBV12-3 or TRBV12-4 to TRBJ2-7; D may be TRBD1 (5 bases). The ends were cut back, 4 bases at V and 4 bases at J, with 11 bases in the middle. This CDR3 comprises 13 residues. The CDR3 loop is CASSWGAAYEQYF. The CDR3 coding sequence is TGTGCCAGCAGTTGGGGCGCGGCATACGAGCAGTACTTC.

This chain joins TRBV7-2 and TRBJ2-1; perhaps TRBD1 as D (6 bases). CDR3 length equals 14 residues. V shed 4 bases and J shed 4 bases, with 11 bases lying between them. The germline gives CDR1 SGHTA, CDR2 FQGNSA. CDR3 residues: CASSSTTGYNEQFF. CDR3 sequence (DNA): TGTGCCAGCAGCTCCACGACAGGTTACAATGAGCAGTTCTTC.

This chain connects TRBV9 to TRBJ2-2, with 8 positions matching TRBD1. With 2 bases clipped from V and 1 base from J, the junction kept 1 base outside the gene matches. The CDR3 sequence is 15 residues long. The germline gives CDR1 SGDLS, CDR2 YYNGEE. CDR3 nucleotide sequence: TGTGCCAGCAGCGTCGGGACAGGGAACACCGGGGAGCTGTTTTTT. The encoded protein is CASSVGTGNTGELFF. Based on the CDR3 plus reference TRBV9 and TRBJ2-2, the full variable domain is DSGVTQTPKHLITATGQRVTLRCSPRSGDLSVYWYQQSLDQGLQFLIQYYNGEERAKGNILERFSAQQFPDLHSELNLSSLELGDSALYFCASSVGTGNTGELFFGEGSRLTVL.

This clone turned up a few times. The chain carries TRBV5-6 and TRBJ2-7, with D tentatively TRBD2 (5 bases). The CDR3 sequence is 12 residues long. In germline, CDR1 is SGHDT, CDR2 YYEEEE. The ends were cut back, 0 bases at V and 6 bases at J, with 7 bases in the middle. The CDR3 spells CASSLGRSEQYF. CDR3 coding DNA: TGTGCCAGCAGCTTGGGGAGGTCCGAGCAGTACTTC. The whole variable domain, filled in from reference TRBV5-6 and TRBJ2-7, reads DAGVTQSPTHLIKTRGQQVTLRCSPKSGHDTVSWYQQALGQGPQFIFQYYEEEERQRGNFPDRFSGHQFPNYSSELNVNALLLGDSALYLCASSLGRSEQYFGPGTRLTVT.

The CDR3 DNA is TGTGCCAGCAGCGTAGGATGGGGGCAGGCGTACGAGCAGTACTTC. Translating gives CASSVGWGQAYEQYF. This chain uses TRBV9 with TRBJ2-7, with a possible D match to TRBD1 (6 bases). The CDR3 totals 15 residues. Deletions cut 0 bases from V and 4 bases from J, with 14 bases between. In germline, CDR1 is SGDLS, CDR2 YYNGEE.

The chain links TRBV2 to TRBJ2-7; no reliable D call. The germline gives CDR1 SNHLY, CDR2 FYNNEI. The CDR3 has 15 residues. Trimming took off 2 bases at V and 0 bases at J, with 11 bases between the two ends. CDR3 nucleotides: TGTGCCAGCAGTGAAAGTAGAAGGAGCTCCTACGAGCAGTACTTC. Amino acids: CASSESRRSSYEQYF.

V usage is TRBV29-1 and J usage is TRBJ2-2; TRBD2 aligns across 8 bases. Germline assignment: CDR1 SQVTM and CDR2 ANQGSEA. J was trimmed by 2 bases and V by 2 bases; bases with no gene match: 13. The CDR3 runs to 18 residues. The CDR3 sequence is CSVELVDTGTRNTGELFF. Here the CDR3 DNA reads TGCAGCGTTGAACTTGTGGATACCGGGACTAGAAACACCGGGGAGCTGTTTTTT.

V usage is TRBV29-1 and J usage is TRBJ2-7; TRBD2 agrees at 9 bases. The CDR3 has 17 residues. Looked up from germline, CDR1 is SQVTM and CDR2 is ANQGSEA. The V gene end was trimmed by 0 bases and the J gene end by 0 bases; junction bases not matched to a gene: 9. CDR3 coding DNA: TGCAGCGTTGAAGAACGGAGTAGCGGGAGAATCTCCTACGAGCAGTACTTC. Protein: CSVEERSSGRISYEQYF.

The rearrangement joins TRBV5-4 to TRBJ1-4; TRBD1 matches 10 bases. Germline loops: CDR1 SGHNT, CDR2 YYREEE (reference sequence). V was clipped by 3 bases and J by 8 bases; unmatched bases: 10. This CDR3 has 16 amino acids. CDR3 amino acids: CASSWATGTGAEKLFF. The CDR3 region has the DNA TGTGCCAGCAGCTGGGCCACCGGGACAGGGGCGGAAAAACTGTTTTTT.

The gene calls are TRBV5-1 and TRBJ2-7; 10 nucleotides align to TRBD2. CDR1 is SGHRS, CDR2 YFSETQ, per germline. The CDR3 is 16 amino acids. V gave up 0 bases and J gave up 2 bases; unmatched junction bases: 5. This chain's CDR3 is CASSLGPSGSAYEQYF. The CDR3 DNA reads as TGCGCCAGCAGCTTGGGTCCTAGCGGGAGTGCCTACGAGCAGTACTTC.

This clone was seen only a few times. V gene TRBV11-2 combines with J gene TRBJ2-7; D unclear. V was shortened by 1 base and J by 1 base, with 8 bases between the two germline ends. The CDR3 is 14 residues long. Germline CDR1 reads SGHAT; CDR2 reads FQNNGV. CDR3 bases: TGTGCCAGCAGCTTAGCCCCCCAGTCCTACGAGCAGTACTTC. Translation gives CASSLAPQSYEQYF.